This record concerns one TCR beta chain sequence. Antigen: not known. The primer mix had 60 Vbeta and 13 Jbeta primers. TCRdb keeps only in-frame clones here, not all; method: immunoSEQ multiplex PCR. The top ten hold around a sixth of the sample, which has approximately 200,000 clones, 60% to 85% seen once. The CDR3 extends over 16 amino acids. V was clipped by 1 base and J by 5 bases; unmatched bases: 8. In germline, CDR1 is SEHNR, CDR2 FQNEAQ (reference sequence). The data were taken from a study of cytomegalovirus exposure and HLA in healthy donors. Whole-study findings and limits: There were several of the most significant clusters that appeared linked to common viral pathogens in a later analysis. According to the study, around 150 TCR beta chains were cytomegalovirus-associated.

The chain has TRBV7-9 and TRBJ2-5; 9 positions match TRBD2. Sequencing used PBMCs. The TCR comes from a man aged 40-49 years in good health and CMV-seronegative. CDR3 sequence (DNA): TGTGCCAGCAGCTTAGGACTAGCGGACTTCAAGGAGACCCAGTACTTC. Residues: CASSLGLADFKETQYF.